This T cell receptor (beta chain) appears in the sequencing data of a study of blood T cell repertoires in COVID-19. Study background: The origin of the acute and convalescent COVID-19 samples was the United States, Italy and Spain.

Enrolled during active infection, Seattle patients were then followed longitudinally. The CDR3 is 13 amino acids. Trimming shortened V by 3 bases and J by 1 base, and 5 bases separated the two germline ends. Original processing methods: It was from reference gene primer amplification that nucleated cell counts were estimated. The protocol was immunoSEQ multiplex PCR, while the TCRdb copy is restricted to in-frame clones and leaves out a portion. D and trimming were read from the DNA, whereas the V and J calls and clone size are those reported in that table. The table lists approximately 270,000 clones, more than 70% of them singletons.

The sequence was obtained from a woman aged 25 to 39 with COVID-19, enrolled during active disease. The J gene is TRBJ2-3, the V gene TRBV12-3 or TRBV12-4, with D perhaps matching TRBD2 (5 bases). Sequenced: peripheral blood. The DNA of the CDR3 is TGTGCCAGCAGTTTCGGGGGCACAGATACGCAGTATTTT. Protein product: CASSFGGTDTQYF.